The 15 T cell receptor beta chains listed next were all sequenced from one sample in a study of T cell repertoires in cytomegalovirus infection. Antigens of these TCRs are unknown. One entry per CDR3 protein results from TCRdb running MiXCR on the reads. The repertoire consists of 360,000 or so distinct CDR3 sequences, with about 35% occurring once and the leading ten covering less than 15%. The specimen was cultured PBMCs, collected from culture after CMV antigen stimulation. The receptor source for this set is a human donor in good health (CMV status not recorded). Some clones in this sample may be carry-over from other donors' samples.

This chain uses TRBV19 with TRBJ1-2, with 11 positions matching TRBD1. CDR3 length: 14 residues. V trimming: 4 bases; J trimming: 4 bases; junction bases outside the gene matches: 2. Germline V lookup: CDR1 LNHDA, CDR2 SQIVND (reference sequence). The CDR3 spells CASSRGTGGYGYTF. The CDR3 DNA follows: TGTGCCAGTAGTAGGGGGACAGGGGGCTATGGCTACACCTTC.

This clonotype showed up just a few times. The chain uses TRBV6-5 and TRBJ1-3; D may be TRBD1 (6 bases). The germline V and J ends were trimmed by 7 bases and 0 bases, with 13 bases remaining between them. Germline V CDR1 and CDR2: MNHEY, SVGAGI. The CDR3 loop spans 15 amino acids. For the CDR3, the DNA is TGTGCCAGCAAGGAGGACAGATACTCTGGAAACACCATATATTTT. Translated: CASKEDRYSGNTIYF.

CDR3 in amino acids: CASSQDRPESYEQFF. For the CDR3, the DNA is TGCGCCAGCAGCCAAGATCGGCCAGAAAGTTATGAGCAGTTCTTC. This rearrangement joins TRBV4-1 to TRBJ2-1; D gene unclear. Germline CDR1 and CDR2: MGHRA and YSYEKL. Trimming left V 0 bases short and J 8 bases short, with 14 bases between. This CDR3 contains 15 residues.

The J gene is TRBJ1-5, the V gene TRBV24-1, with TRBD1 as a possible D gene (5 bases). The CDR3 spans 15 residues. Between the trimmed V and J ends, which lost 5 bases and 5 bases, there was a span of 15 bases. The germline V gene has CDR1 KGHDR and CDR2 SFDVKD. CDR3 nucleotides: TGTGCCACCAGTGCTACGAACCCAGGGTATCAGCCCCAGCATTTT. It yields the protein CATSATNPGYQPQHF.

This clonotype was picked up many times. The rearrangement links TRBV12-3 or TRBV12-4 to TRBJ1-2; D may be TRBD1 (5 bases). This CDR3 is 13 amino acids long. Trimming took off 3 bases at V and 8 bases at J, with 13 bases between the two ends. This CDR3 is CASSFAGEGGYTF. The DNA of the CDR3 is TGTGCCAGCAGTTTCGCGGGGGAGGGCGGCTACACCTTC.

V usage is TRBV20-1 and J usage is TRBJ2-5, with 9 bases lining up with TRBD2. This CDR3 spans 14 amino acids. Germline CDR1 DFQATT, CDR2 SNEGSKA (reference sequence). Written as DNA, the CDR3 is TGCAGCGCGAGACCGGGAGCGGGAGGAGAGACCCAGTACTTC. Protein product: CSARPGAGGETQYF.

The gene calls are TRBV7-9 and TRBJ1-3; D gene ambiguous. Trimming removed 1 base from V and 4 bases from J, with 11 bases in between. The CDR3 has 15 residues. Germline values: CDR1 SEHNR, CDR2 FQNEAQ (reference sequence). DNA of the CDR3: TGTGCCAGCAGCTTAGTGGCAGAGCCCGGAAACACCATATATTTT. Its translation is CASSLVAEPGNTIYF.

This chain uses TRBV7-6 with TRBJ2-2; 7 bases map to TRBD2. The trim removed 4 bases at V and 4 bases at J, leaving 9 bases unmatched. This CDR3 contains 16 residues. CDR1 and CDR2 (germline): SGHVS, FNYEAQ. Here the CDR3 reads CASSSTLPSGTGELFF. The CDR3 DNA is TGTGCCAGCAGCTCCACCCTGCCTAGCGGCACCGGGGAGCTGTTTTTT.

V and J are TRBV19 and TRBJ1-1, with unresolved D. V dropped 5 bases and J dropped 4 bases, with 14 bases sitting between them. The CDR3 is 14 residues long. The germline V gene has CDR1 LNHDA and CDR2 SQIVND (reference sequence). CDR3 amino acids: CASSLSGSITEAFF. Here the CDR3 DNA reads TGTGCCAGTAGTCTATCCGGGTCGATCACTGAAGCTTTCTTT.

This clonotype has more than one count but fewer than ten. V and J are TRBV6-2 or TRBV6-3 and TRBJ2-1, with 11 bases lining up with TRBD2. This CDR3 comprises 17 residues. Germline V lookup: CDR1 MNHEY, CDR2 SVGEGT. V gave up 5 bases and J gave up 5 bases; unmatched junction bases: 11. This CDR3 is CASSTEQGLAEDNEQFF. The CDR3 DNA reads TGTGCCAGCAGTACTGAACAGGGACTAGCGGAAGACAATGAGCAGTTCTTC.

The rearrangement links TRBV4-2 to TRBJ2-4; D may be TRBD1 or TRBD2 (5 bases each). Germline V CDR1 and CDR2: LGHNA, YNFKEQ. V dropped 0 bases and J dropped 0 bases, with 9 bases sitting between them. The CDR3 has 16 amino acids. This CDR3 is CASSQDGTGAKNIQYF. DNA for the CDR3: TGTGCCAGCAGCCAAGATGGGACGGGAGCCAAAAACATTCAGTACTTC.

The rearrangement joins TRBV6-9 to TRBJ2-1; 13 bases fit TRBD2. Germline CDR1 and CDR2: MNHGY and SVAAGI. Germline trimming cut 3 bases from V and 9 bases from J; bases unmatched to any gene: 8. This CDR3 contains 16 residues. The CDR3 DNA reads TGTGCCAGCAGTTACGACGGACTAGCGGGAGTAGGTGAGCAGTTCTTC. Its translation: CASSYDGLAGVGEQFF.

This clonotype was counted a few times. V and J are TRBV6-1 and TRBJ2-7; TRBD2 is a possible D gene (6 bases). Germline loops: CDR1 MNHNS, CDR2 SASEGT. The CDR3 covers 15 residues. V was cut by 7 bases and J by 0 bases, with 16 bases left in between. This chain's CDR3 is CASTRDSSYSYEQYF. The CDR3 DNA sequence: TGTGCCAGCACCAGGGACTCCTCCTACTCCTACGAGCAGTACTTC.

The rearrangement joins TRBV12-3 or TRBV12-4 to TRBJ1-2; D gene uncertain. V gave up 8 bases and J gave up 0 bases, with 13 bases separating them. The CDR3 totals 14 residues. CDR3 bases: TGTGCCAGCGGCCCGGGTTCCTCTAACTATGGCTACACCTTC. Its translation is CASGPGSSNYGYTF.

This clonotype appeared a few times. The chain links TRBV7-2 to TRBJ1-1, with unresolved D. Germline CDR1 is SGHTA and CDR2 is FQGNSA. This CDR3 is 12 amino acids long. With 2 bases removed from V and 7 bases from J, the gap between germline ends came to 8 bases. DNA of the CDR3: TGTGCCAGCAGCTTATTAGGGTTTGAAGCTTTCTTT. It encodes CASSLLGFEAFF.